Each of the 3 T cell receptor beta chains below was sequenced from the same sample in a study of blood T cell repertoires in COVID-19. Some clones are missing from TCRdb's copy, which holds only in-frame ones; the method was immunoSEQ multiplex PCR. The profile shows some 290,000 clones, around 87% of them singletons. Material: peripheral blood. All receptors come from a woman between 50 and 59 years old who had recovered from COVID-19.

The V gene is TRBV27, the J gene TRBJ1-5, with 7 positions matching TRBD1. After removal of 6 bases from V and 7 bases from J, the junction contained 9 bases not matched to a gene. Germline values: CDR1 MNHEY, CDR2 SMNVEV (reference sequence). The CDR3 loop spans 14 amino acids. DNA for the CDR3: TGTGCCAGCAGGTATACAGGGGTCGGGCAGCCCCAGCATTTT. Encoded protein: CASRYTGVGQPQHF.

The chain employs TRBV20-1 and TRBJ1-6; a possible D gene is TRBD1 (6 bases). The V gene lost 5 bases and the J gene lost 18 bases, with 17 bases spanning the gap. Germline lookup yields CDR1 DFQATT and CDR2 SNEGSKA (reference sequence). There are 11 residues in the CDR3. The CDR3 sequence is CSAEGGDWPHF. The CDR3 bases are TGCAGTGCTGAGGGGGGGGATTGGCCCCACTTT.

The CDR3: CAISAAGGTAFYGYTF. The CDR3 DNA reads as TGTGCCATCAGTGCTGCTGGCGGGACAGCGTTCTATGGCTACACCTTC. The chain uses TRBV10-3 and TRBJ1-2; the match to TRBD1 covers 7 bases. Germline-derived CDR1 and CDR2 are ENHRY and SYGVKD. The CDR3 sequence is 16 residues long. Trimming cost V 4 bases and J 4 bases; bases outside gene matches: 12.